One sample yielded the 12 T cell receptor beta chains listed below, sequenced in a study of blood T cell repertoires in COVID-19. Here immunoSEQ multiplex PCR was the method, and the copy in TCRdb shows in-frame clones only, minus some. In the table there are 270,000 or so clones, nearly 85% of which are singletons. Material for sequencing was peripheral blood. Receptors originate from a human donor in a cohort sampled during active COVID-19.

The chain uses TRBV5-1 and TRBJ2-2, with 8 bases fitting TRBD2. CDR3 length: 17 amino acids. Germline values: CDR1 SGHRS, CDR2 YFSETQ. J lost 5 bases, V lost 0 bases, and 9 bases had no gene match. The CDR3 spells CASSLEAGEIGTGELFF. In DNA form, the CDR3 reads TGCGCCAGCAGCTTGGAAGCGGGAGAGATTGGTACCGGGGAGCTGTTTTTT.

The chain has TRBV10-3 and TRBJ1-1, with a possible D match to TRBD1 (5 bases). V was clipped by 2 bases and J by 0 bases, with 13 bases between them. Germline values: CDR1 ENHRY, CDR2 SYGVKD. The CDR3 length is 16 residues. CDR3 sequence: CAISELPGLMNTEAFF. DNA of the CDR3: TGTGCCATCAGTGAGCTCCCGGGACTGATGAACACTGAAGCTTTCTTT.

The V call is TRBV7-9, the J call TRBJ1-2; D may be TRBD1 (5 bases). Germline assignment: CDR1 SEHNR and CDR2 FQNEAQ (reference sequence). The CDR3 runs 16 residues. The ends were cut back, 4 bases at V and 4 bases at J, with 19 bases in the middle. The CDR3 protein is CASSSEDAGQAYGYTF. CDR3 sequence (DNA): TGTGCCAGCAGCTCAGAAGACGCCGGACAAGCCTATGGCTACACCTTC.

This clone was seen more than once but under ten times. V and J are TRBV5-1 and TRBJ2-1; a possible D gene is TRBD2 (7 bases). V was trimmed by 2 bases and J by 0 bases, leaving 12 bases between them. The germline gives CDR1 SGHRS, CDR2 YFSETQ. The CDR3 loop spans 16 amino acids. CDR3 residues: CASSLMRGPSYNEQFF. The CDR3 nucleotides are TGCGCCAGCAGCTTAATGCGGGGGCCCTCCTACAATGAGCAGTTCTTC.

The rearrangement links TRBV6-5 to TRBJ2-3; 9 bases fit TRBD2. V trimming: 8 bases; J trimming: 5 bases; junction bases outside the gene matches: 5. This CDR3 has 13 residues. Germline CDR1 and CDR2: MNHEY and SVGAGI. The CDR3 sequence: CASALAGRDTQYF. CDR3 DNA: TGTGCCAGCGCCCTAGCGGGGAGAGATACGCAGTATTTT.

The V call is TRBV19, the J call TRBJ2-1, with TRBD2 as a possible D gene (6 bases). The CDR3 spans 13 residues. V gave up 2 bases and J gave up 10 bases, with 12 bases separating them. Germline V gene data show CDR1 as LNHDA and CDR2 as SQIVND (reference sequence). The DNA for the CDR3 is TGTGCCAGTAGTATATGGGGCGCGGGGGAGCAGTTCTTC. Encoded protein: CASSIWGAGEQFF.

This chain joins TRBV4-1 and TRBJ1-2, with TRBD1 identical over 7 bases. Germline V gene sequence: CDR1 MGHRA, CDR2 YSYEKL. V was pared by 0 bases and J by 2 bases, with 3 bases of the junction left unmatched. This CDR3 has 15 residues. DNA for the CDR3: TGCGCCAGCAGCCAAGAAAAGACAGGGAACTATGGCTACACCTTC. As protein: CASSQEKTGNYGYTF.

The chain recombines TRBV29-1 with TRBJ2-1; 8 bases align to TRBD1. The V gene's germline CDR1 is SQVTM and CDR2 ANQGSEA. CDR3 length: 16 amino acids. With V trimmed by 3 bases and J by 5 bases, 12 bases remained unmatched. The CDR3 protein is CSVEALGTGPHNEQFF. DNA for the CDR3: TGCAGCGTTGAGGCTTTAGGGACAGGTCCACACAATGAGCAGTTCTTC.

The J gene is TRBJ2-1, the V gene TRBV19; TRBD2 matches 10 bases. Germline lookup yields CDR1 LNHDA and CDR2 SQIVND (reference sequence). V shed 9 bases, J shed 7 bases, and the junction held 12 bases outside the gene matches. The CDR3 has 15 residues. CDR3 sequence: CASKTGTSDWNEQFF. The CDR3, as DNA: TGTGCCAGCAAAACCGGGACTAGCGATTGGAATGAGCAGTTCTTC. Combining the CDR3 with reference TRBV19 and TRBJ2-1 gives the whole variable domain DGGITQSPKYLFRKEGQNVTLSCEQNLNHDAMYWYRQDPGQGLRLIYYSQIVNDFQKGDIAEGYSVSREKKESFPLTVTSAQKNPTAFYLCASKTGTSDWNEQFFGPGTRLTVL.

The genes are TRBV6-5 and TRBJ1-2; the D gene is possibly TRBD1 (5 bases). CDR1 MNHEY and CDR2 SVGAGI come from the germline V gene. V dropped 10 bases and J dropped 4 bases, with 13 bases sitting between them. The CDR3 consists of 12 residues. This CDR3 is CATSGGPYGYTF. CDR3 sequence (DNA): TGTGCCACCTCGGGGGGACCCTATGGCTACACCTTC.

This chain uses TRBV18 with TRBJ2-3; 9 positions agree with TRBD2. The germline CDR1 and CDR2 sequences are KGHSH and LQKENI. The V segment lost 1 base and the J segment 1 base; nucleotides outside the gene matches: 6. The CDR3 length is 17 residues. The CDR3 DNA is TGTGCCAGCTCACCACAGATTCCTAGCGGGGGCACAGATACGCAGTATTTT. Its translation: CASSPQIPSGGTDTQYF. Full variable domain (missing parts from reference TRBV18 and TRBJ2-3): NAGVMQNPRHLVRRRGQEARLRCSPMKGHSHVYWYRQLPEEGLKFMVYLQKENIIDESGMPKERFSAEFPKEGPSILRIQQVVRGDSAAYFCASSPQIPSGGTDTQYFGPGTRLTVL.

The chain combines TRBV28 with TRBJ1-2; TRBD1 aligns across 10 bases. The CDR3 contains 14 residues. Trimming at V came to 5 bases and at J to 8 bases, leaving 8 bases not matched to a gene. Germline CDR1 reads MDHEN; CDR2 reads SYDVKM. The CDR3 sequence: CASSDPGQGFGYTF. CDR3 nucleotides: TGTGCCAGCAGTGATCCGGGACAGGGGTTCGGCTACACCTTC.